This T cell receptor beta chain stems from a study of regulatory T cells in long-lasting Graves disease. As to time point: newly diagnosed GD, antithyroid drugs for less than 3 months. There was RNA extracted from PBMCs, and the TCR library was made from it. This clonotype was detected many times. Arm-PCR of CDR3 regions with iRepertoire HTBI primers generated TCR beta libraries. TCRdb used MiXCR to reprocess the multiplex PCR reads, holding one entry per CDR3 protein. Among approximately 400,000 distinct CDR3 sequences, around 15% were seen once, and the ten largest hold 22%. Sequencing was performed on peripheral blood mononuclear cells (PBMCs), taken at new diagnosis, from a patient treated with antithyroid drugs. This receptor was obtained from a female donor with Graves disease.

DNA for the CDR3: TGTGCCAGCACCCTCCGGGCTAGCGGAGTCTACAATGAGCAGTTCTTC. This gives the protein CASTLRASGVYNEQFF. The chain recombines TRBV28 with TRBJ2-1; 7 bases are shared with TRBD2. Trimming removed 7 bases from V and 3 bases from J; junction bases left unmatched: 12. The CDR3 has 16 residues. Germline values: CDR1 MDHEN, CDR2 SYDVKM.